This TCR beta chain comes out of a study of cytomegalovirus exposure and HLA in healthy donors. General study points: The investigators catalogued some 150 TCR beta chains as cytomegalovirus-associated. It was found in a later analysis that first-cohort TCR clusters tended to co-occur in the 120 validation repertoires.

This CDR3 comprises 16 residues. The V and J ends lost 1 base and 9 bases respectively, with 19 bases between them. Germline CDR1 and CDR2: MGHRA and YSYEKL. This clone was counted a single time. Antigen specificity is unknown. Assay used: immunoSEQ multiplex PCR; TCRdb lists only in-frame clones, some missing. In the table there are some 120,000 clones, around nine tenths of which are singletons. Source material: PBMCs. This sequence originates from a young man in good health and CMV-seronegative. J is TRBJ2-1 and V is TRBV4-1, with D maybe TRBD2 (5 bases). The CDR3 spells CASSQVVREKVFEQFF. The DNA of the CDR3 is TGCGCCAGCAGCCAAGTGGTCCGGGAAAAAGTTTTTGAGCAGTTCTTC.